These T cell receptor beta chains were read from a single sample in a study of T cell responses to AZD1222 COVID-19 vaccine. The repertoire was sequenced with immunoSEQ multiplex PCR; TCRdb's copy has only in-frame clones and lacks some. The sample carries about 130,000 clones, 70% to 90% recorded once. The sequencing here drew on peripheral blood, taken on day 0 of AZD1222 vaccination. These TCRs come from an adult in good health. CDR3s include the opening cysteine and the closing phenylalanine or tryptophan. The D gene is left open where the match is weak. Clone size is given for some rows only: seen once, a few or many times, or a class if the clone is expanded.

d_call	clone_size	v_call	j_call	cdr3_aa	cdr3_nt
TRBD1	-	TRBV10-3	TRBJ1-1	CAIRPGQATMNTEAFF	TGTGCCATCAGACCGGGACAGGCCACCATGAACACTGAAGCTTTCTTT
-	-	TRBV9	TRBJ2-7	CASSVRDGVEQYF	TGTGCCAGCAGCGTCAGGGACGGAGTCGAGCAGTACTTC
TRBD1	-	TRBV24-1	TRBJ1-2	CATGDLGARNRGRGSGGYTF	TGTGCCACCGGGGACCTCGGTGCACGGAACAGGGGGCGCGGGTCGGGTGGCTACACCTTC
TRBD2	few	TRBV10-3	TRBJ2-7	CAIRVPAGGGEQYF	TGTGCCATCAGGGTACCAGCGGGAGGGGGCGAGCAGTACTTC
TRBD1	-	TRBV3-1/TRBV3-2	TRBJ2-3	CASSLGQNIRDDTQYF	TGTGCCAGCAGCTTGGGACAGAACATTAGGGACGATACGCAGTATTTT
-	-	TRBV6-5	TRBJ1-1	CASSFQVSANTEAFF	TGTGCCAGCAGTTTTCAGGTTAGCGCGAACACTGAAGCTTTCTTT
-	-	TRBV24-1	TRBJ1-2	CATGSAGYGYTF	TGTGCCACCGGATCTGCGGGCTATGGCTACACCTTC
TRBD1	-	TRBV5-4	TRBJ1-4	CASRMAGGEKLFF	TGTGCCAGCAGGATGGCAGGGGGGGAAAAACTGTTTTTT
-	-	TRBV19	TRBJ2-7	CASSLRQESSYEQYF	TGTGCCAGTAGCCTCCGACAGGAGAGCTCCTACGAGCAGTACTTC
-	-	TRBV6-5	TRBJ2-2	CASRGLNTGELFF	TGTGCCAGCAGGGGGCTGAACACCGGGGAGCTGTTTTTT
-	-	TRBV9	TRBJ1-2	CASSPTGVGYTF	TGTGCCAGCAGCCCCACGGGGGTTGGCTACACCTTC
-	-	TRBV5-1	TRBJ1-2	CASSLADSYYGYTF	TGCGCCAGCAGCTTGGCAGACTCGTACTATGGCTACACCTTC
-	-	TRBV4-1	TRBJ2-1	CASSQDLGRLIYEQFF	TGCGCCAGCAGCCAAGACCTTGGTAGACTTATTTATGAGCAGTTCTTC
TRBD2	-	TRBV3-1/TRBV3-2	TRBJ2-3	CASSQALAGRSDTQYF	TGTGCCAGCAGCCAAGCTCTAGCGGGGCGCTCAGATACGCAGTATTTT
TRBD2	-	TRBV9	TRBJ2-7	CASSVAASGIYEQYF	TGTGCCAGCAGCGTAGCGGCTAGCGGAATCTACGAGCAGTACTTC
TRBD2	-	TRBV28	TRBJ2-5	CASSWASGQPGSQYF	TGTGCCAGCAGTTGGGCTAGCGGACAACCAGGGTCCCAGTACTTC
TRBD1	-	TRBV19	TRBJ1-2	CASSTQQGVYGYTF	TGTGCCAGTAGTACCCAACAGGGGGTTTATGGCTACACCTTC
-	-	TRBV24-1	TRBJ2-1	CATSLTAPDNEQFF	TGTGCCACCAGTCTGACAGCCCCAGACAATGAGCAGTTCTTC
-	-	TRBV5-1	TRBJ2-5	CASSLFSGQETQYF	TGCGCCAGCAGCTTGTTCAGCGGCCAAGAGACCCAGTACTTC
-	-	TRBV19	TRBJ1-1	CASSPIGQTNTEAFF	TGTGCCAGTAGTCCCATAGGACAGACGAACACTGAAGCTTTCTTT
-	-	TRBV7-2	TRBJ2-5	CASSQGGASETQYF	TGTGCCAGCAGCCAGGGGGGGGCCAGTGAGACCCAGTACTTC
-	-	TRBV12-3/TRBV12-4	TRBJ1-1	CASSSGGTEAFF	TGTGCCAGCAGCTCGGGCGGTACTGAAGCTTTCTTT
-	-	TRBV30	TRBJ1-4	CAWSVPGAGEKLFF	TGTGCCTGGAGTGTACCAGGGGCTGGTGAAAAACTGTTTTTT
TRBD1	-	TRBV5-6	TRBJ1-5	CASSQGQGAQPQHF	TGTGCCAGCAGCCAGGGACAGGGGGCACAGCCCCAGCATTTT
TRBD1	-	TRBV7-8	TRBJ1-1	CASSPHRGEVEAFF	TGTGCCAGCAGCCCGCACAGGGGGGAAGTCGAAGCTTTCTTT
-	-	TRBV27	TRBJ1-2	CASSSYTGRGYTF	TGTGCCAGCAGTTCCTATACGGGACGTGGCTACACCTTC
-	-	TRBV28	TRBJ1-1	CAGGWGTEAFF	TGTGCCGGAGGCTGGGGCACTGAAGCTTTCTTT
-	-	TRBV11-2	TRBJ1-1	CASSLDGTGALTIPEAFF	TGTGCCAGCAGCCTAGACGGGACGGGGGCCCTGACAATACCTGAAGCTTTCTTT
-	-	TRBV30	TRBJ1-4	CACGGSTNEKLFF	TGTGCCTGCGGAGGGTCGACTAATGAAAAACTGTTTTTT
TRBD2	-	TRBV6-5	TRBJ2-1	CASRVAGASEQFF	TGTGCCAGCAGGGTAGCGGGGGCCTCTGAGCAGTTCTTC
-	-	TRBV18	TRBJ1-4	CASSPPKGGDEKLFF	TGTGCCAGCTCACCCCCCAAGGGAGGGGACGAAAAACTGTTTTTT
-	-	TRBV5-1	TRBJ2-7	CASSLSGPGEQYF	TGCGCCAGCAGCTTGTCCGGGCCCGGCGAGCAGTACTTC